This T cell receptor beta chain comes out of a study of blood T cells in healthy people across ages. With a J-beta primer mix and a sample-barcoded 5' primer, a second PCR ran about 7 to 12 cycles. Each CDR3 protein gets one entry after TCRdb re-called the 5' RACE reads with MiXCR. The sample consists of about 760,000 distinct CDR3 sequences, roughly 25% of them appearing once. Trimming took 3 bases from V and 15 from J, leaving 12 bases between them. Germline V gives CDR1 SGHDN, CDR2 FVKESK. The CDR3 length is 12 residues. This same sample was also part of a study on T cells of mothers and their children. From that report: Healthy Caucasian mothers, three in number, and their six children were the donors. The effect of thymic selection on TCR recombination output is similar between related and unrelated pairs.

The sample was blood. The TCR originated in a boy aged 10-17 years in good health. The V and J genes are TRBV14 and TRBJ1-6; D not certain. The CDR3 DNA sequence: TGTGCCAGCAGCCAGGGGTCAGCTCTCCTCCACTTT. It codes for CASSQGSALLHF.